Listed below are T cell receptor beta chains from one sample, sequenced in a study of post-analysis software for immune sequencing data. TCRdb fed the PCR reads into MiXCR, producing one record per CDR3 protein. The sample records about 820,000 distinct CDR3 sequences, roughly 50% being singletons. Sequenced: blood. These TCRs come from a girl aged 10-17 years with multiple sclerosis. CDR3s include the opening cysteine and the closing phenylalanine or tryptophan. The D gene is left open where the match is weak. Size is stated for part of the rows, as once, few or many counts, or as a class when the clone is expanded.

>NA|TRBV6-4|TRBJ2-6|NA
TGTGCCAGCAGTGACTCGTCAGCTTCCGGGGCCAACGTCCTGACTTTC
CASSDSSASGANVLTF
>NA|TRBV7-9|TRBJ1-2|NA
TGTGCCAGCAGCTCTCGGGCAGGGGCGCACAACTATGGCTACACCTTC
CASSSRAGAHNYGYTF
>TRBD1|TRBV5-1|TRBJ2-3|NA
TGCGCCAGCAGCTCCGGGACAGGGGGCGCAGATACGCAGTATTTT
CASSSGTGGADTQYF
>TRBD2|TRBV14|TRBJ2-3|NA
TGTGCCAGCAGCCGGACTAGCGGGCGTTACGATACGCAGTATTTT
CASSRTSGRYDTQYF
>TRBD1|TRBV7-2|TRBJ2-7|NA
TGTGCCAGCAGCTTAGATATCAGTGGGACAGAGACCTACGAGCAGTACTTC
CASSLDISGTETYEQYF
>TRBD1|TRBV5-1|TRBJ1-2|NA
TGCGCCAGCAGCTTACGTGGACAGGACTACAACTATGGCTACACCTTC
CASSLRGQDYNYGYTF
>NA|TRBV10-3|TRBJ2-1|NA
TGTGCCATCAGTGAGAGCGCTAGACTTGAGCAGTTCTTC
CAISESARLEQFF
>NA|TRBV20-1|TRBJ2-7|NA
TGCAGTGCTAGATCGGCGGGGTTGGCCTACGAGCAGTACTTC
CSARSAGLAYEQYF
>NA|TRBV20-1|TRBJ1-2|few
TGCAGTGCTAGAGATCCTGGGAGGGACTATGGCTACACCTTC
CSARDPGRDYGYTF
>NA|TRBV3-1|TRBJ2-7|NA
TGTGCCAGCAGCCAAGTCCCCTACGAGCAGTACTTC
CASSQVPYEQYF
>NA|TRBV7-9|TRBJ2-1|NA
TGTGCCAGCAGCTTAGAGACACCGAATGAGCAGTTCTTC
CASSLETPNEQFF
>TRBD1|TRBV13|TRBJ2-7|few
TGTGCCAGCAGCCTAAACCCCCGGGACAGGGAGCACGAGCAGTACTTC
CASSLNPRDREHEQYF
>NA|TRBV4-1|TRBJ1-2|NA
TGCGCCAGCAGCCAGGAAGCTTACCATGGCTACACCTTC
CASSQEAYHGYTF
>NA|TRBV5-1|TRBJ2-3|NA
TGCGCCAGCAGCTTGGCATTCGCGGGGAACACAGATACGCAGTATTTT
CASSLAFAGNTDTQYF
>TRBD2|TRBV2|TRBJ2-5|NA
TGTGCCAGCAGTGCTACTAGCGGGAGGGCAGGGGAGACCCAGTACTTC
CASSATSGRAGETQYF
>TRBD2|TRBV7-6|TRBJ2-7|few
TGTGCCAGCACCTTACGACTAGCGGGATATGCCGGGGAGCAGTACTTC
CASTLRLAGYAGEQYF
>TRBD1|TRBV12-3/TRBV12-4|TRBJ2-5|few
TGTGCCAGCAGTTTTTGGACAGGCAGCCAAGAGACCCAGTACTTC
CASSFWTGSQETQYF
>NA|TRBV27|TRBJ2-5|NA
TGTGCCAGCAGTTTATTGCCAGGTTGGGAGACCCAGTACTTC
CASSLLPGWETQYF
>NA|TRBV12-3/TRBV12-4|TRBJ1-5|few
TGTGCCAGCAGTTTATTAGGAGATAGCAATCAGCCCCAGCATTTT
CASSLLGDSNQPQHF
>TRBD2|TRBV6-6|TRBJ2-3|NA
TGTGCCAGCAGTAAACGGGGGGGCATGACAGATACGCAGTATTTT
CASSKRGGMTDTQYF
>NA|TRBV29-1|TRBJ2-1|NA
TGCAGCGTTGAGGGTCGGCTCTACAATGGGCAGTTCTTC
CSVEGRLYNGQFF
>NA|TRBV7-2|TRBJ2-7|NA
TGTGCCAGCAGCTTTACCGTACCCAACGAGCAGTACTTC
CASSFTVPNEQYF
>TRBD1|TRBV29-1|TRBJ2-5|NA
TGCAGCGTTGCGGACAGGGTTGGCCAGCAGTACTTC
CSVADRVGQQYF
>NA|TRBV6-5|TRBJ2-7|NA
TGTGCCAGCAGTTACTCCCGGGACCCTAAGGGTTACGAGCAGTACTTC
CASSYSRDPKGYEQYF
>NA|TRBV7-3|TRBJ2-5|few
TGTGCCAGCAGCTTAACCTCAGGGTGGCCAGAGACCCAGTACTTC
CASSLTSGWPETQYF
>TRBD1|TRBV12-5|TRBJ2-4|few
TGTGCTAGTGGTCCGGGACAGGGTGAGGGCATTCAGTACTTC
CASGPGQGEGIQYF
>TRBD1|TRBV7-2|TRBJ1-2|NA
TGTGCCAGCAGCTTAGCCTCGGGACAGCTAAACTATGGCTACACCTTC
CASSLASGQLNYGYTF
>NA|TRBV6-1|TRBJ2-1|NA
TGTGCCAGCTACCTTTGGGGACCGGGCCGCAATGAGCAGTTCTTC
CASYLWGPGRNEQFF
>TRBD2|TRBV7-9|TRBJ2-1|once
TGTGCCAGCAGCTTATGGCGGGAGAACGATGAGCAGTTCTTC
CASSLWRENDEQFF
>NA|TRBV20-1|TRBJ2-6|NA
TGCAGTGCTAGAGCAGAGGGTTCAGAGGTCGGGCTGACTTTC
CSARAEGSEVGLTF
>NA|TRBV5-1|TRBJ2-7|few
TGCGCCAGCAACCCCCTCCAAGAAGGCCCTTACGAGCAGTACTTC
CASNPLQEGPYEQYF
>TRBD1|TRBV5-1|TRBJ2-1|NA
TGCGCCAGCAGCTTGCCCCAGGGGGCAATCAATGAGCAGTTCTTC
CASSLPQGAINEQFF
>NA|TRBV6-5|TRBJ2-1|NA
TGTGCCAGCATCGGGCGGAACTACAATGAGCAGTTCTTC
CASIGRNYNEQFF
>NA|TRBV2|TRBJ1-2|NA
TGTGCCAGCAGGGGGCCGAAGGGGAGTGGGACGGGATATGGCTACACCTTC
CASRGPKGSGTGYGYTF
>NA|TRBV20-1|TRBJ2-1|few
TGCAGTGCTAGAGCTCCGTCCTACAATGAGCAGTTCTTC
CSARAPSYNEQFF
>NA|TRBV12-3/TRBV12-4|TRBJ2-1|few
TGTGCCAGCAGTGGACTCTTGGAACAGTTCTTC
CASSGLLEQFF
>NA|TRBV29-1|TRBJ2-3|once
TGCAGCGTCCAACACCGGGGGCGTACGCAGTATTTT
CSVQHRGRTQYF
>NA|TRBV29-1|TRBJ1-2|NA
TGCAGCGTGGACGGGAGGGGAAACTATGGCTACACCTTC
CSVDGRGNYGYTF
>TRBD2|TRBV9|TRBJ2-1|NA
TGTGCCAGCAGCCTCCTGGGGGGGACGGACTACAATGAGCAGTTCTTC
CASSLLGGTDYNEQFF
>TRBD2|TRBV2|TRBJ2-3|NA
TGTGCCAGCATAGCGGGGTTGATCGCAGATACGCAGTATTTT
CASIAGLIADTQYF
>NA|TRBV5-5|TRBJ2-6|NA
TGTGCCAGCAGCTTGGCCGTGGGAGACTCTGGGGCCAACGTCCTGACTTTC
CASSLAVGDSGANVLTF
>TRBD2|TRBV5-1|TRBJ2-5|few
TGCGCCAGCAGCTTCGCGGGACTAGCGGGAGCGTCTCGTTCTGTGACCCAGTACTTC
CASSFAGLAGASRSVTQYF
>NA|TRBV29-1|TRBJ2-1|few
TGCAGCGTTGGATTATTCGCAGTACTCTACAATGAGCAGTTCTTC
CSVGLFAVLYNEQFF
>NA|TRBV3-1|TRBJ2-5|NA
TGTGCCAGCAGCCAAGTCACAGACAATGAGCAGTACTTC
CASSQVTDNEQYF
>NA|TRBV9|TRBJ1-1|NA
TGTGCCAGCAGCGTAGGGCCAGGCCCGAAGAACACTGAAGCTTTCTTT
CASSVGPGPKNTEAFF
>NA|TRBV7-2|TRBJ1-2|NA
TGTGCCAGCAGCCCACGGACAGAGAACTATGGCTACACCTTC
CASSPRTENYGYTF
>NA|TRBV20-1|TRBJ2-7|NA
TGCAGTATAGGGAATTCCTACGAGCAGTACTTC
CSIGNSYEQYF
>NA|TRBV21-1|TRBJ2-7|once
TGTGCCAGCAGCAAACTTAGGGGACAGGGACCCACGGACGAGCAGTACTTC
CASSKLRGQGPTDEQYF
>TRBD2|TRBV29-1|TRBJ2-1|NA
TGCAGCGTTGATCAAGCGGGGGTTTACAATGAGCAGTTCTTC
CSVDQAGVYNEQFF
>NA|TRBV10-3|TRBJ2-5|NA
TGTGCCATCAGTGGCCGGGACTCCGGGAAAGAGCAAGAGACCCAGTACTTC
CAISGRDSGKEQETQYF
>NA|TRBV7-2|TRBJ1-5|NA
TGTGCCAGCAGCTTAGGTATTACGGGGGGCAATCAGCCCCAGCATTTT
CASSLGITGGNQPQHF
>NA|TRBV5-1|TRBJ1-6|NA
TGCGCCAGCAGCTTGGATCCGGGCGCCGCGCCACCCCTCCACTTT
CASSLDPGAAPPLHF
>TRBD1|TRBV24-1|TRBJ2-2|NA
TGTGCCACCAGTGACCAGGGACAGGGGTTTACCGGGGAGCTGTTTTTT
CATSDQGQGFTGELFF
>TRBD1|TRBV29-1|TRBJ1-1|NA
TGCAGCGTTGAATCTACAGGGGCCACTGAAGCTTTCTTT
CSVESTGATEAFF
>TRBD1|TRBV3-1|TRBJ2-5|few
TGTGCCAGCAGCCAACTGAGGGGGCAACAAGAGACCCAGTACTTC
CASSQLRGQQETQYF
>NA|TRBV7-9|TRBJ2-3|NA
TGTGCCAGCAGTTTTGTGGCGGGCACAGATACGCAGTATTTT
CASSFVAGTDTQYF
>NA|TRBV12-5|TRBJ1-1|NA
TGTGCTAGCGGATCGCGGGAGAACACTGAAGCTTTCTTT
CASGSRENTEAFF
>NA|TRBV4-1|TRBJ2-5|few
TGCGCCAGCAGCTACACCGGGACGTCGGAGACCCAGTACTTC
CASSYTGTSETQYF
>NA|TRBV10-3|TRBJ2-7|NA
TGTGCCATCAGTGACCTTATACGCGAGCAGTACTTC
CAISDLIREQYF
>TRBD2|TRBV7-3|TRBJ2-1|NA
TGTGCCAGCAGCTTTGGACTAGCGGGGGGGCGCTACAATGAGCAGTTCTTC
CASSFGLAGGRYNEQFF